This entry concerns a single T cell receptor beta chain. What this receptor recognizes is not known. Base qualities are not at hand, and no much larger clone is one base apart. V trim: 8 bases; J trim: 2 bases; unmatched bases: 10. CDR1 and CDR2, per the germline V gene, are SGHNT and YENEEA. From its cysteine to its phenylalanine, the CDR3 spans 16 amino acids. Kept here is only the CDR3 DNA, which spans 48 bases and is read in frame from base 1. The data belong to a study of blood T cell repertoires in COVID-19 (TCRdb year 2020). Regarding the complete study: Samples from collaborators originated in the United States, Italy and Spain and spanned both the acute and convalescent phases of COVID-19. Samples were obtained from the ongoing ImmuneRACE study (first 160 participants) and from some 1,200 subjects provided by 6 global collaborators. Sample metadata almost always included a de-identified subject ID, COVID-19 status, age in years and sex. The prospective study material was composed of cDNA or gDNA derived from T cells, B-cell-depleted T cells, or PBMCs. A freely available public database, intended as a resource for researchers studying the immune response to SARS-CoV-2, is where the repertoires were released. Where available, HLA class I and class II types were obtained from metadata supplied by the sample provider rather than from assay-based typing. The dataset comprised deeply sampled blood TCRbeta repertoires from subjects exposed to, actively infected with, or recovered from COVID-19. Study-level results and caveats: The amount of clinical and demographic metadata varied by source and participant and was provided uncurated.

The immunoSEQ Assay, a bias-controlled multiplex PCR, was used to amplify TCRbeta CDR3 regions from genomic DNA. The published analysis was carried out like this. Nucleated cell counts per sample were estimated from amplification of reference gene primers within the assay. To quantify the absolute abundance of each unique TCRbeta CDR3 rearrangement, sequence reads were collapsed and filtered. Productive Simpson clonality was computed per sample as the square root of Simpson's diversity index over productive rearrangements. Not all clones reach the TCRdb copy of this immuneACCESS table, which keeps in-frame sequences only. Checked studies attribute under half of the gap to unresolved V genes and leave the rest unexplained. That table supplies the V and J calls and clone size; D and trimming were determined from the DNA. This sample is represented by a few hundred thousand clones; roughly nine tenths of them were singletons. The ten top clones hold roughly 0.9% of the sample.

Participants in the prospective study were aged about 18 to 95 years, lived in 24 United States geographic areas, and enrolled through a virtual design. In the prospective study, participants were assigned to cohorts based on the clinical history participants reported in a screening survey and a study questionnaire. Exposed participants had been in contact with someone with a PCR-confirmed or clinician-diagnosed COVID-19 case within 2 weeks of study entry. Each participant in the prospective study had whole blood, serum and a nasopharyngeal or oropharyngeal swab collected by mobile phlebotomists. Additional blood draws and questionnaires over an approximately two-month period could optionally be provided by prospective study participants. Before DNA extraction, blood samples from the prospective study were shipped at room temperature or frozen.

The receptor's source is a woman in her 40s who had been exposed to COVID-19. The chain links TRBV11-3 with TRBJ2-3; 10 bases in between match TRBD2. Specimen: PBMCs or T cells enriched from blood (not recorded which). The CDR3 reads CASVARSGRITDTQYF. DNA sequence: TGTGCCAGCGTCGCCCGTAGCGGGAGGATCACAGATACGCAGTATTTT.